Following are 25 T cell receptor beta chains from one sample sequenced in a study of T-cell reconstitution after alpha-beta-depleted transplantation in children. Preparing the TCRbeta library involved the use of unique molecular identifiers. TCRdb re-analysed the PCR reads in MiXCR, keeping a single row per CDR3 protein. Found here are a few hundred thousand distinct CDR3 sequences, approximately 13% of them singletons; the top ten hold about 2%. The source was PBMCs, mostly from graft donor cells, collected 360 days after TCRalphabeta/CD19-depleted stem cell transplant. These receptors originate from a male patient younger than 18 who had a stem cell transplant for acute myeloid leukemia, so the T cells may come from the graft donor.

The chain has TRBV28 and TRBJ2-1; D uncertain. The CDR3 covers 14 residues. Deletions cut 4 bases from V and 6 bases from J, with 13 bases between. The V gene's germline CDR1 is MDHEN and CDR2 SYDVKM. This CDR3 reads CASSYTRPSNEQFF. DNA of the CDR3: TGTGCCAGCAGTTATACGAGACCGAGCAATGAGCAGTTCTTC.

A remark on this clonotype: This may stem from a read error, because a much larger clone lies one nucleotide away. V usage is TRBV7-2 and J usage is TRBJ2-1; 12 bases agree with TRBD2. The CDR3 loop spans 15 amino acids. CDR1 SGHTA and CDR2 FQGNSA come from the germline V gene. The CDR3 region is CASSLVLAGGNDQFF. CDR3 sequence (DNA): TGTGCCAGCAGCTTAGTTCTAGCGGGAGGGAATGACCAGTTCTTC.

The genes are TRBV20-1 and TRBJ2-1, with D maybe TRBD1 (6 bases). Germline loops: CDR1 DFQATT, CDR2 SNEGSKA (reference sequence). The CDR3 runs 17 residues. Trimming removed 5 bases at V and 2 bases at J, with 22 bases between. CDR3 in amino acids: CSARGTHRVSAYNEQFF. The CDR3 DNA is TGCAGTGCTCGCGGAACCCACAGGGTCTCGGCCTACAATGAGCAGTTCTTC.

This clonotype has at least ten counts. This chain links TRBV20-1 with TRBJ2-7; 9 bases fit TRBD2. This CDR3 spans 14 amino acids. Germline trimming cut 1 base from V and 5 bases from J; bases unmatched to any gene: 6. CDR1 is DFQATT and CDR2 is SNEGSKA in the germline V gene (reference sequence). The CDR3 region has the DNA TGCAGTGCTAGAGGTGCGGGAGGGCGCCACGAGCAGTACTTC. It is translated as CSARGAGGRHEQYF.

The table lists this clonotype with a few counts. The rearrangement links TRBV19 to TRBJ2-7; D not resolved. The ends were cut back, 3 bases at V and 0 bases at J, with 9 bases in the middle. The CDR3 has 14 residues. Germline CDR1 reads LNHDA; CDR2 reads SQIVND (reference sequence). The CDR3 DNA reads as TGTGCCAGTAGTATCCTAGTAAGCTCCTACGAGCAGTACTTC. It translates to CASSILVSSYEQYF.

This clonotype has at least ten counts. The chain recombines TRBV28 with TRBJ1-2; D is perhaps TRBD1 (5 bases). Germline assignment: CDR1 MDHEN and CDR2 SYDVKM. Deletions cut 5 bases from V and 4 bases from J, with 20 bases between. This CDR3 has 16 amino acids. The chain's CDR3 is CASSADRDGGAYGYTF. For the CDR3, the DNA is TGTGCCAGCAGTGCAGACCGGGACGGAGGCGCCTATGGCTACACCTTC.

This clonotype was counted only a few times. The rearrangement joins TRBV7-3 to TRBJ2-3; possible D gene TRBD2, 6 bases. V gave up 5 bases and J gave up 2 bases, with 17 bases separating them. Germline CDR1 SGHTA, CDR2 FQGTGA. CDR3 size: 16 residues. This CDR3 reads CASSPLRTNPTDTQYF. The CDR3 nucleotides are TGTGCCAGCAGCCCACTAAGGACTAACCCCACAGATACGCAGTATTTT.

This clonotype was seen only a few times. This chain uses TRBV3-1 with TRBJ2-1; a weak D match, TRBD2 (7 bases). Between the trimmed V and J ends, which lost 0 bases and 9 bases, there was a span of 15 bases. This CDR3 has 15 amino acids. Germline V CDR1 and CDR2: LGHDT, YNNKEL (reference sequence). The CDR3 DNA reads as TGTGCCAGCAGCCAAGAGGGGAGGGGGAGGGCTGAGCAGTTCTTC. Its protein product is CASSQEGRGRAEQFF.

There are a few counts of this clonotype. V and J are TRBV4-1 and TRBJ2-3, with TRBD2 identical over 9 bases. The V segment lost 0 bases and the J segment 2 bases; nucleotides outside the gene matches: 18. The germline CDR1 and CDR2 sequences are MGHRA and YSYEKL. CDR3 length: 21 residues. The CDR3 here is CASSQEESVLAGVGSTDTQYF. Written as DNA, the CDR3 is TGCGCCAGCAGCCAAGAGGAAAGCGTCTTAGCGGGAGTGGGTTCCACAGATACGCAGTATTTT.

This clonotype was detected only a few times. The rearrangement links TRBV20-1 to TRBJ2-3, with D perhaps given as TRBD1 or TRBD2 (5 bases each). The germline V gene has CDR1 DFQATT and CDR2 SNEGSKA (reference sequence). Trimming left V 7 bases short and J 7 bases short, with 18 bases between. This CDR3 region has 13 residues. This CDR3 reads CSVLDNDGNTQYF. The CDR3 DNA reads as TGCAGTGTCCTGGACAACGACGGGAATACGCAGTATTTT.

This clonotype came up a few times. This chain uses TRBV18 with TRBJ2-7; no clear D gene. The ends were cut back, 2 bases at V and 3 bases at J, with 8 bases in the middle. Germline CDR1 is KGHSH and CDR2 is LQKENI. The CDR3 covers 13 residues. Here the CDR3 DNA reads TGTGCCAGCTCACCAACAGCCGGCTACGAGCAGTACTTC. Amino acids: CASSPTAGYEQYF.

The V and J genes are TRBV12-3 or TRBV12-4 and TRBJ2-5; possibly TRBD1 for D (5 bases). The CDR3 covers 13 residues. V gave up 5 bases and J gave up 5 bases, with 12 bases separating them. The DNA of the CDR3 is TGTGCCAGCAGTCCAGGGTGGTGGGAGACCCAGTACTTC. It specifies CASSPGWWETQYF.

This clonotype appeared a few times. The rearrangement joins TRBV3-1 to TRBJ1-1, with a possible D match to TRBD1 (6 bases). Germline loops: CDR1 LGHDT, CDR2 YNNKEL (reference sequence). V shed 4 bases and J shed 3 bases, with 18 bases lying between them. This CDR3 spans 16 amino acids. The CDR3 spells CASSRIQGSKDTEAFF. The CDR3, as DNA: TGTGCCAGCAGCCGGATACAGGGCAGTAAGGACACTGAAGCTTTCTTT.

This clonotype was observed a single time. The chain links TRBV28 to TRBJ2-7; a possible D gene is TRBD2 (7 bases). The CDR3 has 17 amino acids. Germline V gives CDR1 MDHEN, CDR2 SYDVKM. V lost 4 bases and J 0 bases, leaving 19 bases between the germline ends. The CDR3 loop is CASSSPRGTQSSYEQYF. Here the CDR3 DNA reads TGTGCCAGCAGTTCCCCGCGGGGGACACAAAGCTCCTACGAGCAGTACTTC.

Only a few counts were recorded for this clonotype. The chain has TRBV7-6 and TRBJ1-5; 9 nucleotides match TRBD1. The V and J ends lost 4 bases and 7 bases, in that order; junction bases with no gene match: 5. The CDR3 consists of 14 residues. CDR1 and CDR2 from the germline V gene are SGHVS and FNYEAQ. The CDR3 sequence: CASSSNRGQQPQHF. DNA for the CDR3: TGTGCCAGCAGCTCAAACAGGGGGCAACAGCCCCAGCATTTT.

This clonotype was picked up many times. The chain couples TRBV20-1 to TRBJ2-5; 9 positions agree with TRBD2. After removal of 3 bases from V and 0 bases from J, the junction contained 5 bases not matched to a gene. Germline CDR1 DFQATT, CDR2 SNEGSKA (reference sequence). This CDR3 is 15 amino acids long. The DNA for the CDR3 is TGCAGTGCTAGTAGACTAGCGGAGCACCAAGAGACCCAGTACTTC. It specifies CSASRLAEHQETQYF.

This clonotype has just a few counts. This chain links TRBV12-3 or TRBV12-4 with TRBJ2-2; D is unresolved. The V end was cut by 8 bases, the J end by 3 bases, with 16 bases between. This CDR3 is 15 amino acids long. CDR3 nucleotide sequence: TGTGCCAGCCTAAAGTCGTCCTTATACACCGGGGAGCTGTTTTTT. It specifies CASLKSSLYTGELFF.

V is TRBV4-3 and J is TRBJ2-1; D possibly corresponds to TRBD2 (5 bases). Trimming shortened V by 2 bases and J by 5 bases, and 22 bases separated the two germline ends. CDR1 is LGHNA and CDR2 is YSLEER in the germline V gene. The CDR3 runs to 18 residues. CDR3 in amino acids: CASSQRVSAASWNNEQFF. CDR3 in DNA: TGCGCCAGCAGCCAAAGAGTTAGCGCGGCTAGCTGGAACAATGAGCAGTTCTTC.

This clonotype has more than one count but fewer than ten. The rearrangement joins TRBV28 to TRBJ2-2; 8 bases agree with TRBD2. The CDR3 has 15 amino acids. The J segment lost 0 bases and the V segment lost 5 bases, leaving 2 bases of the junction unmatched. Germline-derived CDR1 and CDR2 are MDHEN and SYDVKM. The CDR3 nucleotides are TGTGCCAGCAGTCTAGCGGGCCCGAACACCGGGGAGCTGTTTTTT. It translates to CASSLAGPNTGELFF.

In this sample, this clonotype turned up a few times. The chain combines TRBV29-1 with TRBJ1-4, with a weak D call TRBD1 (6 bases). This CDR3 comprises 13 residues. Looked up from germline, CDR1 is SQVTM and CDR2 is ANQGSEA. The germline V and J ends were trimmed by 7 bases and 6 bases, with 15 bases remaining between them. CDR3 nucleotide sequence: TGCAGCGGTCCGAGGGGGTTGTATGAAAAACTGTTTTTT. Amino acids: CSGPRGLYEKLFF.

This clonotype was found many times. The J gene is TRBJ2-7, the V gene TRBV12-3 or TRBV12-4; no firm D call. V lost 6 bases and J lost 4, with 10 bases in between. The CDR3 sequence is 12 residues long. The CDR3 DNA reads TGTGCCAGCAGCTCCTGGGGTTACGAGCAGTACTTC. This gives the protein CASSSWGYEQYF.

Note on this clonotype: One end of the junction fails to match germline, which may point to a read error. The rearrangement joins TRBV7-9 to TRBJ2-3, with TRBD2 identical over 12 bases. Per germline, CDR1 SEHNR and CDR2 FQNEAQ (reference sequence). CDR3 length equals 17 residues. As DNA, the CDR3 is TGTGCCATCAGCCCCTGGGGACTAGCGGGCCCGACAGATACGCAGTATTTT. It yields the protein CAISPWGLAGPTDTQYF.

This rearrangement joins TRBV5-3 to TRBJ2-7; the match to TRBD2 covers 11 bases. TRBV5-3 is an ORF, with its function uncertain. The CDR3 sequence is 16 residues long. Trimming took 5 bases from V and 2 from J; bases not matched to a gene: 9. The CDR3 spells CARSLYGTSGTYEQYF. CDR3 nucleotide sequence: TGTGCCAGAAGTTTATACGGGACTAGCGGAACCTACGAGCAGTACTTC.

This clonotype was counted between two and nine times. At one boundary the junction diverges from the germline segment, which might be a read error. The V and J genes are TRBV6-1 and TRBJ1-1; possible D gene TRBD1, 5 bases. This CDR3 spans 15 amino acids. Germline V gives CDR1 MNHNS, CDR2 SASEGT. CDR3 residues: CASPPSQGVNTEAFF. As DNA, the CDR3 is TGTGCCAGCCCTCCTTCGCAGGGTGTTAACACTGAGGCTTTCTTT.

This clonotype was seen at least ten times. The chain carries TRBV12-3 or TRBV12-4 and TRBJ2-5, with 9 bases that match TRBD1. The CDR3 length is 13 residues. Germline trimming cut 6 bases from V and 3 bases from J; bases unmatched to any gene: 2. CDR3 nucleotide sequence: TGTGCCAGCAGACGGGACAGGGAAGAGACCCAGTACTTC. It specifies CASRRDREETQYF.